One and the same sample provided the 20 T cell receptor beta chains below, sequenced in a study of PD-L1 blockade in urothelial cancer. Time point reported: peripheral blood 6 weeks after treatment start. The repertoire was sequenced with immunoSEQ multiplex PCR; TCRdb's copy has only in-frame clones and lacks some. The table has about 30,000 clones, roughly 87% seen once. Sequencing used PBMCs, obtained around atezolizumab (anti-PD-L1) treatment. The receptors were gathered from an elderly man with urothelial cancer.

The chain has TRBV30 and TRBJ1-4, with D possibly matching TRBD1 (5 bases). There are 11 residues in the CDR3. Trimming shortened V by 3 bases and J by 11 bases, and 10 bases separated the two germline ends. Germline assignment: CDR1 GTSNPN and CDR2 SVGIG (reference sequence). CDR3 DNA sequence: TGTGCCTGGAGGTGGGAGGGGAAACTGTTTTTT. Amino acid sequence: CAWRWEGKLFF.

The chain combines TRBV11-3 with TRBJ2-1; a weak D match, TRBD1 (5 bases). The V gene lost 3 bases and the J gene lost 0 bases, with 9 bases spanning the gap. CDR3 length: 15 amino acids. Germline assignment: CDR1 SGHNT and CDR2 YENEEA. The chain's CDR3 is CASSLGLRSYNEQFF. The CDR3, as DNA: TGTGCCAGCAGCTTGGGGCTTCGCTCCTACAATGAGCAGTTCTTC.

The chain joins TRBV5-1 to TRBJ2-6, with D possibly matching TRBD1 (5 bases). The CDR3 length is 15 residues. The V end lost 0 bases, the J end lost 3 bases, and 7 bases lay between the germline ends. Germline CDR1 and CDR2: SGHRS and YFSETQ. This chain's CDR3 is CASSLAGIGANVLTF. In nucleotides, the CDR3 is TGCGCCAGCAGCTTGGCAGGGATTGGGGCCAACGTCCTGACTTTC.

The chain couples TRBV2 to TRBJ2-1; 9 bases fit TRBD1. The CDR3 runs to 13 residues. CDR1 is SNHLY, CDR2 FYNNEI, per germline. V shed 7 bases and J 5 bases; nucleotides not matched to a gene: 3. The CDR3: CASNRDRDNEQFF. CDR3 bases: TGTGCCAGCAACCGGGACAGGGACAATGAGCAGTTCTTC.

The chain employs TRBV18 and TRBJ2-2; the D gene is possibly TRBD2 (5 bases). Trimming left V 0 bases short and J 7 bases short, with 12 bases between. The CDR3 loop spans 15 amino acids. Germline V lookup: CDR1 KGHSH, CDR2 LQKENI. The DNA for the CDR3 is TGTGCCAGCTCACCACCGCGGGCCATGGGCGGGGAGCTGTTTTTT. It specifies CASSPPRAMGGELFF.

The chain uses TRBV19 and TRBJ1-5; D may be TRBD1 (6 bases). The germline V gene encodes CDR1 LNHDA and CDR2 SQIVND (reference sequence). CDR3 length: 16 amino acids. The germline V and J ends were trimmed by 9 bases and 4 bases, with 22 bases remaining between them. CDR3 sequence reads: CASQPGRHRDNQPQHF. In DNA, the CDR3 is TGTGCCAGCCAGCCCGGGCGGCACAGGGATAATCAGCCCCAGCATTTT.

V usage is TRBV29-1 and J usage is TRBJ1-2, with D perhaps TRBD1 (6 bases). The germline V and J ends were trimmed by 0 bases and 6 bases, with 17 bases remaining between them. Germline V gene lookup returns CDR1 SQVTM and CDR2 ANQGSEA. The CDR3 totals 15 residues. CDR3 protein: CSVEDKTGRQHGYTF. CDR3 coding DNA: TGCAGCGTTGAAGATAAAACAGGGCGTCAACATGGCTACACCTTC.

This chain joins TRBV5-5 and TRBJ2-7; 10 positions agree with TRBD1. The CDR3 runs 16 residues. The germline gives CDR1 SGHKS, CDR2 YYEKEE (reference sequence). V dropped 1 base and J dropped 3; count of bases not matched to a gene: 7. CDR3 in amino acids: CASSLMTGGLIYEQYF. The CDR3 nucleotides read TGTGCCAGCAGCTTGATGACAGGGGGCCTGATCTACGAGCAGTACTTC.

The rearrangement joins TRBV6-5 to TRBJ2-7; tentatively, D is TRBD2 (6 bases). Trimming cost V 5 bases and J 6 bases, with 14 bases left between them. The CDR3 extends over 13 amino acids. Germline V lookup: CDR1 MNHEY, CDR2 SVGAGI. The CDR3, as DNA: TGTGCCAGCAGTCCGGGGGAGAAGGGCGAGCAGTACTTC. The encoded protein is CASSPGEKGEQYF.

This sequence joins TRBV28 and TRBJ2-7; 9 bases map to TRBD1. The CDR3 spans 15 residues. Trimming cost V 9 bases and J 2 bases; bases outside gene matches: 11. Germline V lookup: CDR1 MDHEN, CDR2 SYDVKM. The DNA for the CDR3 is TGTGCCAGTAAAAGAGACAGGGGGGGGACCTACGAGCAGTACTTC. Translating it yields CASKRDRGGTYEQYF.

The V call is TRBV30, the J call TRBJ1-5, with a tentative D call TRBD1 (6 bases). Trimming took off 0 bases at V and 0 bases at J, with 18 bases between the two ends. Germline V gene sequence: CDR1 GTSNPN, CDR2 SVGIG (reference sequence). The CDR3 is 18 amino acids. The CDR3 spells CAWSVRGWGADSNQPQHF. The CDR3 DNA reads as TGTGCCTGGAGTGTTAGGGGGTGGGGAGCAGATAGCAATCAGCCCCAGCATTTT.

The CDR3 DNA reads TGTGCCAGCAGCCTCGACAGTAATCAGCCCCAGCATTTT. It encodes CASSLDSNQPQHF. J is TRBJ1-5 and V is TRBV7-8, with D tentatively TRBD1 (5 bases). This CDR3 is 13 amino acids long. The germline V gene has CDR1 SGHVS and CDR2 FQNEAQ. Trimming removed 5 bases at V and 4 bases at J, with 9 bases between.

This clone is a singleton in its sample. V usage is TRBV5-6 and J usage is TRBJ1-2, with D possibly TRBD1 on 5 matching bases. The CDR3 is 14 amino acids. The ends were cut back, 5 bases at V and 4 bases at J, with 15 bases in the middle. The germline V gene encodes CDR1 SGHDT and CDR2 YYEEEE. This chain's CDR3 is CASRFPGTAYGYTF. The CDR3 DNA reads TGTGCCAGCAGGTTCCCCGGGACTGCCTATGGCTACACCTTC.

The CDR3 sequence is CAWKGQGDTEAFF. The CDR3 DNA reads TGTGCCTGGAAAGGACAGGGGGACACTGAAGCTTTCTTT. V gene TRBV30 combines with J gene TRBJ1-1; TRBD1 agrees at 10 bases. This CDR3 has 13 residues. CDR1 and CDR2 (germline): GTSNPN, SVGIG (reference sequence). The trim removed 4 bases at V and 3 bases at J, leaving 2 bases unmatched.

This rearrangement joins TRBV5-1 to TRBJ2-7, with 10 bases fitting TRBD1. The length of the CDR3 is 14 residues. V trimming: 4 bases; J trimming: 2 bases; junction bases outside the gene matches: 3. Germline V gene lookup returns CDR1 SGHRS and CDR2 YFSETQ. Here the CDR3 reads CASSIGQGAYEQYF. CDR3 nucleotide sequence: TGCGCCAGCAGCATCGGACAGGGGGCCTACGAGCAGTACTTC.

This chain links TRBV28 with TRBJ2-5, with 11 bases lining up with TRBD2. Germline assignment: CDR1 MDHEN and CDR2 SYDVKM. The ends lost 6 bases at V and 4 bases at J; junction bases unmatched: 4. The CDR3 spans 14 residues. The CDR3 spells CASSVAGGLETQYF. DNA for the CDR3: TGTGCCAGCAGCGTAGCGGGAGGGTTAGAGACCCAGTACTTC.

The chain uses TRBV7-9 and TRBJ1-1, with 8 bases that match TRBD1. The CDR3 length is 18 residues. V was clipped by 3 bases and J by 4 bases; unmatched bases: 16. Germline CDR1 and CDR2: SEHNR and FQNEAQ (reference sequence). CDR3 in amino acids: CASSFLLGQGVGRTEAFF. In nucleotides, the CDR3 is TGTGCCAGCAGCTTTCTCCTTGGACAGGGAGTTGGACGCACTGAAGCTTTCTTT.

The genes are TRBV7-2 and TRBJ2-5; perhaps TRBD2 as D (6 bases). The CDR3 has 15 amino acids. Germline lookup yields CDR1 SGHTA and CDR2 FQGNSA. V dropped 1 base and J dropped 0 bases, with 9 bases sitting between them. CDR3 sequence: CASSLVRGYQETQYF. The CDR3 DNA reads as TGTGCCAGCAGCTTAGTACGGGGGTACCAAGAGACCCAGTACTTC.

CDR3 amino acids: CASSPPSGVIYEQYF. The DNA of the CDR3 is TGTGCCAGCTCACCACCTTCAGGGGTAATCTACGAGCAGTACTTC. The gene calls are TRBV18 and TRBJ2-7; D is perhaps TRBD1 (6 bases). Trimming took off 0 bases at V and 3 bases at J, with 12 bases between the two ends. CDR1 KGHSH and CDR2 LQKENI come from the germline V gene. The CDR3 covers 15 residues.

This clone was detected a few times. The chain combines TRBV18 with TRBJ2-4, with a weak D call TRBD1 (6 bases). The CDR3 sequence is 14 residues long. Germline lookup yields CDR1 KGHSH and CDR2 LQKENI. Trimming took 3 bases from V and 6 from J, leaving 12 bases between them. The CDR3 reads CASSPPGARNIQYF. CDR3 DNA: TGTGCCAGCTCACCTCCAGGGGCAAGAAACATTCAGTACTTC.